A selection of T cell receptor beta chains follows, all from one sample in a study of shared clonotypes between healthy human individuals. Profiled with immunoSEQ multiplex PCR; TCRdb holds only in-frame clones, not every one. In the table there are some 2.1 million clones, 85% to 95% of which are singletons. The sample comprised naive CD4+ T cells sorted from blood. These receptors originate from a man younger than 35 in good health. CDR3s include the opening cysteine and the closing phenylalanine or tryptophan. The order of the fields is D gene, V gene, clone size, J gene, CDR3 DNA, CDR3 protein. D genes are given only for firm matches. Not every row has a clone size; where given, it reads once, few, many or a size class.

-	TRBV9	few	TRBJ1-6	TGTGCCAGCAGCGCACAGATGGAGAATTCACCCCTCCACTTT	CASSAQMENSPLHF
-	TRBV11-2	-	TRBJ2-1	TGTGCCAGCAGCTTAGATTCCACTAGCCGGTTCTTC	CASSLDSTSRFF
-	TRBV10-2	once	TRBJ2-7	TGCGCCAGCAGCCTCGAGCTAGTCTCCTACGAGCAGTACTTC	CASSLELVSYEQYF
-	TRBV5-4	-	TRBJ2-1	TGTGCCAGCAGTCTGTTCTACAATGAGCAGTTCTTC	CASSLFYNEQFF
-	TRBV5-1	-	TRBJ1-2	TGCGCCTCGACAATTGGACAGAACTATGGCTACACCTTC	CASTIGQNYGYTF
-	TRBV28	-	TRBJ2-5	TGTGCCAGCAGTCCCTCTTGGGCCTTCCAAGAGACCCAGTACTTC	CASSPSWAFQETQYF
-	TRBV30	once	TRBJ1-5	TGTGCCTGGAGTGCGGCGGGACGGGGAGACAATCAGCCCCAGCATTTT	CAWSAAGRGDNQPQHF
TRBD2	TRBV10-2	-	TRBJ2-2	TGCGCCAGCTCACGGAGACTAGCGTCAGGCGGGGAGCTGTTTTTT	CASSRRLASGGELFF
TRBD2	TRBV7-2	-	TRBJ2-7	TGTGCCAGTCGTGCCGGGGGGAGCGGCAACGAGCAGTACTTC	CASRAGGSGNEQYF
-	TRBV6-5	-	TRBJ1-6	TGTGCCAGCAGTCCGTGGCAGGGGAGAGGTTCACCCCTCCACTTT	CASSPWQGRGSPLHF
TRBD1	TRBV6-6	-	TRBJ2-1	TGTGCCAGCAGAAAACCGGGACAGGGAGATGAGCAGTTCTTC	CASRKPGQGDEQFF
-	TRBV18	once	TRBJ1-2	TGTGCCAGCCACCGGGGGGCGGAGGACTATGGCTACACCTTC	CASHRGAEDYGYTF
-	TRBV28	-	TRBJ2-3	TGTGCCAGCAGTTTTGGTGGGACTGGCACAGATACGCAGTATTTT	CASSFGGTGTDTQYF